This entry lists 12 T cell receptor beta chains sequenced from one sample in a study of esophageal squamous cell carcinoma under preoperative chemotherapy. Specified time point: after preoperative PTX-NDP chemotherapy. TCRdb called the PCR reads again in MiXCR, with one record for every CDR3 protein. The table lists some 11,000 distinct CDR3 sequences, roughly 59% of them singletons. Collection of the sample occurred from a patient given preoperative chemotherapy. These receptors were collected from a human donor with esophageal squamous cell carcinoma. The donor label of this sample is uncertain.

This clonotype showed up many times. The chain is built from TRBV6-1 and TRBJ2-1; 8 nucleotides line up with TRBD1. The CDR3 is 13 amino acids. Germline CDR1 is MNHNS and CDR2 is SASEGT. Trimming removed 6 bases from V and 10 bases from J; junction bases left unmatched: 8. CDR3 sequence (DNA): TGTGCCAGCAGAGACAGGGGTTCCTACGAGCAGTTCTTC. This translates into CASRDRGSYEQFF.

As concerns this clonotype: This may come from a read error, since a much larger clone is one base off. This sequence joins TRBV7-2 and TRBJ2-1; 11 bases match TRBD2. In germline, CDR1 is SGHTA, CDR2 FQGNSA. The CDR3 has 14 amino acids. The J segment lost 10 bases and the V segment lost 2 bases, leaving 4 bases of the junction unmatched. The CDR3 DNA is TGTGCCAGCAGCTTAACTAGCGGGAGTGCCGAGCAGTTCTTC. This codes for CASSLTSGSAEQFF.

CDR3 residues: CASRPGTWKNIQYF. In nucleotides, the CDR3 is TGTGCCAGCAGGCCCGGGACTTGGAAAAACATTCAGTACTTC. This chain connects TRBV7-2 to TRBJ2-4; D may be TRBD2 (6 bases). The V and J ends lost 6 bases and 4 bases respectively, with 13 bases between them. The CDR3 contains 14 residues. Looked up from germline, CDR1 is SGHTA and CDR2 is FQGNSA.

This clonotype was counted only a few times. The chain is built from TRBV20-1 and TRBJ2-3; 9 nucleotides line up with TRBD1. The CDR3 covers 16 residues. Germline loops: CDR1 DFQATT, CDR2 SNEGSKA (reference sequence). With V trimmed by 3 bases and J by 2 bases, 9 bases remained unmatched. The CDR3 sequence: CSARVPGQGPTDTQYF. The CDR3 DNA follows: TGCAGTGCTAGGGTCCCGGGACAGGGTCCCACAGATACGCAGTATTTT.

The chain employs TRBV9 and TRBJ2-3; 10 bases are shared with TRBD2. The DNA end favors TRBJ2-7, so the J call may be wrong. Germline CDR1 SGDLS, CDR2 YYNGEE. This CDR3 has 14 residues. The CDR3 is CAGSGGARPETQYF. The CDR3 DNA sequence: TGTGCGGGCAGCGGGGGGGCCCGCCCCGAGACGCAGTACTTC.

The rearrangement joins TRBV6-1 to TRBJ2-1, with 8 bases aligning to TRBD1. Germline V gives CDR1 MNHNS, CDR2 SASEGT. CDR3 size: 15 residues. J lost 2 bases, V lost 5 bases, and 5 bases had no gene match. The CDR3 region has the DNA TGTGCCAGCAGTAGGACAGGGCAGACCTACAATGAGCAGTTCTTC. The encoded protein is CASSRTGQTYNEQFF.

This clonotype was seen a few times. One end of the junction does not line up with germline, which may come from a read error. The J gene is TRBJ2-3, the V gene TRBV6-1; perhaps D is TRBD1 or TRBD2 (5 bases each). Per germline, CDR1 MNHNS and CDR2 SASEGT. The CDR3 consists of 16 residues. CDR3 in amino acids: CASGEFGGSDPETQYF. DNA of the CDR3: TGTGCCAGCGGGGAATTTGGGGGAAGCGACCCAGAGACGCAGTATTTT.

This clonotype has just one count. The chain uses TRBV6-1 and TRBJ2-5, with 11 bases aligning to TRBD1. Near its end, the DNA agrees better with TRBJ2-1, so the J call may be wrong. The CDR3 covers 14 residues. In germline, CDR1 is MNHNS, CDR2 SASEGT. Written as DNA, the CDR3 is TGTGCCAGCAGCCGGACAGGGGGCCAGGAGACCCAGTTCTTC. This translates into CASSRTGGQETQFF.

This clonotype was observed a few times. The CDR3: CASSEGTGTSLREQFF. The CDR3 DNA follows: TGTGCCAGCAGTGAAGGGACCGGGACTAGCTTACGCGAGCAGTTCTTC. The chain carries TRBV6-1 and TRBJ2-1, with 9 bases that match TRBD2. The length of the CDR3 is 16 residues. Looked up from germline, CDR1 is MNHNS and CDR2 is SASEGT. The J segment lost 10 bases and the V segment lost 1 base, leaving 11 bases of the junction unmatched.

A few counts support this clonotype. This sequence joins TRBV6-1 and TRBJ2-1, with TRBD2 matching 8 bases. This CDR3 comprises 15 residues. Germline lookup yields CDR1 MNHNS and CDR2 SASEGT. V was pared by 5 bases and J by 0 bases, with 3 bases of the junction left unmatched. CDR3 sequence (DNA): TGTGCCAGCAGTAAGAGCGGGAGCTCCTACAATGAGCAGTTCTTC. Translation gives CASSKSGSSYNEQFF.

This clonotype was detected many times. The chain uses TRBV4-1 and TRBJ2-4, with D perhaps matching TRBD1 (6 bases). V dropped 1 base and J dropped 1 base, with 14 bases sitting between them. There are 17 residues in the CDR3. CDR1 MGHRA and CDR2 YSYEKL come from the germline V gene. CDR3 region: CASSQAHPDRAKNIQYF. The CDR3 DNA sequence: TGCGCCAGCAGCCAAGCTCACCCCGACAGGGCCAAAAACATTCAGTACTTC.

V usage is TRBV6-1 and J usage is TRBJ2-3, with a weak D call TRBD2 (7 bases). The CDR3 is 16 residues long. Per the germline V gene, CDR1 is MNHNS and CDR2 is SASEGT. V lost 8 bases to trimming and J lost 12 bases, with 30 bases between them. The CDR3, as DNA: TGTGCCAGCTCGGGGGGCGGGGGAGCGGCCACAGAGACCCAGTATTTT. Amino acids: CASSGGGGAATETQYF.